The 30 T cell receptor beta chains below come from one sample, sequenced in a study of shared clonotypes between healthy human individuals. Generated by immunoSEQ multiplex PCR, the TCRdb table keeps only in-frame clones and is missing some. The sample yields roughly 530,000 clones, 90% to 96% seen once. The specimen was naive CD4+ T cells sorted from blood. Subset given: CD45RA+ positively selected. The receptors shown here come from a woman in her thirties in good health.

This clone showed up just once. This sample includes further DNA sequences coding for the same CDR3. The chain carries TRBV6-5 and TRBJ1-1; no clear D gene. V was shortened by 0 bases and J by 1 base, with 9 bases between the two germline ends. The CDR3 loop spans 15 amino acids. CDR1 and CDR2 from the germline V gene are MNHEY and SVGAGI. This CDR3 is CASSYSRVGNTEAFF. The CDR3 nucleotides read TGTGCCAGCAGTTACTCGAGGGTGGGGAACACTGAAGCTTTCTTT.

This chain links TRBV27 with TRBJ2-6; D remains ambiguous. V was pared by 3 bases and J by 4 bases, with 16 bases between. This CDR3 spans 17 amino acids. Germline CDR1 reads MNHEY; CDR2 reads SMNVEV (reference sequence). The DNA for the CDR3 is TGTGCCAGCAGTTTTTATTCGGGTTTCGAAGGGGCCAACGTCCTGACTTTC. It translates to CASSFYSGFEGANVLTF.

CDR3 protein: CASRAEAVTRMNEQFF. The CDR3 DNA reads TGTGCCAGCAGAGCCGAGGCCGTGACCCGAATGAATGAGCAGTTCTTC. This rearrangement joins TRBV2 to TRBJ2-1; no clear D. This CDR3 comprises 16 residues. V dropped 6 bases and J dropped 7 bases, with 22 bases sitting between them. Germline V gene data show CDR1 as SNHLY and CDR2 as FYNNEI.

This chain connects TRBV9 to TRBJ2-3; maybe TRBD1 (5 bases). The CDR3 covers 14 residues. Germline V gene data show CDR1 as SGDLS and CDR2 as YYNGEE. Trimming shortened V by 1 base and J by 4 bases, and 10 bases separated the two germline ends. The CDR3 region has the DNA TGTGCCAGCAGCGTACCTCAGGGTTCAGATACGCAGTATTTT. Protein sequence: CASSVPQGSDTQYF.

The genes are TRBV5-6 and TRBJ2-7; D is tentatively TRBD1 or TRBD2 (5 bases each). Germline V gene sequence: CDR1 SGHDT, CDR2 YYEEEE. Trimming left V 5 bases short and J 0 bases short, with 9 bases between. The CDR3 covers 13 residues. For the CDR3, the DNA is TGTGCCAGCAGACGGGACGGCTCCTACGAGCAGTACTTC. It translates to CASRRDGSYEQYF.

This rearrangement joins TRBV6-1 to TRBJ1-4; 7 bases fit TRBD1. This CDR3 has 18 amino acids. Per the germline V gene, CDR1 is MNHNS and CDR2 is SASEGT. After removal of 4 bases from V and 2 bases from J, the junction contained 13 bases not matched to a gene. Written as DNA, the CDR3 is TGTGCCAGCAGTGCGATAAACAGGGGATCGGTCACTAATGAAAAACTGTTTTTT. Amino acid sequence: CASSAINRGSVTNEKLFF.

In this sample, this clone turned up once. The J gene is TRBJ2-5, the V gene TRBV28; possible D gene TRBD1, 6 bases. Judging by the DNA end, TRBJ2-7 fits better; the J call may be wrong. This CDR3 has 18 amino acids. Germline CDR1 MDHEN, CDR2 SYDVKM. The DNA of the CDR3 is TGTGCCAGCAGTTTTGGCCCCCGCTGGGACACGGCCTCCTACGAGCAGTACTTC. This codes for CASSFGPRWDTASYEQYF.

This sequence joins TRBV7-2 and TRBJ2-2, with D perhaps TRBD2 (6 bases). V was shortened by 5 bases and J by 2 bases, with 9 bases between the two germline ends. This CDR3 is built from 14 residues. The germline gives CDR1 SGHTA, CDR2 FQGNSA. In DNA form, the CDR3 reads TGTGCCAGCAGCGGAGGGCTCAACACCGGGGAGCTGTTTTTT. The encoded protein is CASSGGLNTGELFF.

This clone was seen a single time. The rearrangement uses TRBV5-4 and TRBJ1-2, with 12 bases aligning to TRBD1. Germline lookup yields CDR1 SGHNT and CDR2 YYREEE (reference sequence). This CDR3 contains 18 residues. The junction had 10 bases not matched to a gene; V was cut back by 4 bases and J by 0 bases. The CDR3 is CASSPPPRDRGPNYGYTF. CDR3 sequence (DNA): TGTGCCAGCAGCCCCCCGCCCCGGGACAGGGGGCCTAACTATGGCTACACCTTC.

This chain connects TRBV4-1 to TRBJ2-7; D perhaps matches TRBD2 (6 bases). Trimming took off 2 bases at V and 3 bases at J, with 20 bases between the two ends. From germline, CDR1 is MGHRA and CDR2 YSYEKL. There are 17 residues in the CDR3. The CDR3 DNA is TGCGCCAGCAGCCAAATTGTTCCAAGGGACTTCCGCTACGAGCAGTACTTC. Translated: CASSQIVPRDFRYEQYF.

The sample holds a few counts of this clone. The CDR3: CASRLGGGGNTIYF. The CDR3 DNA reads as TGTGCCAGCAGATTAGGGGGCGGTGGAAACACCATATATTTT. The rearrangement joins TRBV28 to TRBJ1-3; 7 bases fit TRBD1. Germline V CDR1 and CDR2: MDHEN, SYDVKM. The CDR3 has 14 amino acids. The J segment lost 3 bases and the V segment lost 6 bases, leaving 5 bases of the junction unmatched.

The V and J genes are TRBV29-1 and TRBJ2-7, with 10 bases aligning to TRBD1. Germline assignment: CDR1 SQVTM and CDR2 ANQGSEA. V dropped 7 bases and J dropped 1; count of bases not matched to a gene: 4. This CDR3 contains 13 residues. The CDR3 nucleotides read TGCAGCGGTGGGACAGGGGAATCCTACGAGCAGTACTTC. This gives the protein CSGGTGESYEQYF.

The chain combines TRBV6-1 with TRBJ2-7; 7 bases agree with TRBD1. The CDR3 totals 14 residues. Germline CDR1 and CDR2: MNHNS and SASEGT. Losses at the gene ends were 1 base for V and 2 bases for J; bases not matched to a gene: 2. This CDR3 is CASSEEGTAYEQYF. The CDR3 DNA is TGTGCCAGCAGTGAAGAAGGGACAGCCTACGAGCAGTACTTC.

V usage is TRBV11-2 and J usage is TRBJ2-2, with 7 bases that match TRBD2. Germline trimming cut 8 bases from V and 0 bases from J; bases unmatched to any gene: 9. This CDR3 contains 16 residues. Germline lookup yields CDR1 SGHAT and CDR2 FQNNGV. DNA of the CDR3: TGTGCCAGCCGAAGAAGAGCGGGAACGAACACCGGGGAGCTGTTTTTT. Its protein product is CASRRRAGTNTGELFF.

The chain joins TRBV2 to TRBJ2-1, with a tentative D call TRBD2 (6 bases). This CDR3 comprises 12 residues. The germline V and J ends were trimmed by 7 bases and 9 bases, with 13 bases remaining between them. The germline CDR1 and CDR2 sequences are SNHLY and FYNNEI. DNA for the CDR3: TGTGCCAGCAAGGCCCTGGGGGGTGAGCAGTTCTTC. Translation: CASKALGGEQFF.

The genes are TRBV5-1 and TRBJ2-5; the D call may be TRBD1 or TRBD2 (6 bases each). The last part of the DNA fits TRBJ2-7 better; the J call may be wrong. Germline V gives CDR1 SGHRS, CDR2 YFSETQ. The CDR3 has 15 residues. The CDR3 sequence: CASSFGGAGSYEQYF. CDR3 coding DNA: TGCGCCAGCAGCTTCGGGGGCGCAGGGTCCTACGAGCAGTACTTC.

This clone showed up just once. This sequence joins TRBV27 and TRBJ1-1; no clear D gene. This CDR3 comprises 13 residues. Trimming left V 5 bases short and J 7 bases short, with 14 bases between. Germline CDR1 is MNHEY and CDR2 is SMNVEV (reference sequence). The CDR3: CASSPPGGIEAFF. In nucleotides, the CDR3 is TGTGCCAGCAGTCCGCCGGGAGGGATTGAAGCTTTCTTT.

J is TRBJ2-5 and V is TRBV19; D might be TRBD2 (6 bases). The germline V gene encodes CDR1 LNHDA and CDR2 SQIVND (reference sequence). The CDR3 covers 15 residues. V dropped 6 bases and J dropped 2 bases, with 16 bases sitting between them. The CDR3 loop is CASRMGPGVQETQYF. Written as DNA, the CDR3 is TGTGCCAGTAGGATGGGCCCGGGAGTTCAAGAGACCCAGTACTTC.

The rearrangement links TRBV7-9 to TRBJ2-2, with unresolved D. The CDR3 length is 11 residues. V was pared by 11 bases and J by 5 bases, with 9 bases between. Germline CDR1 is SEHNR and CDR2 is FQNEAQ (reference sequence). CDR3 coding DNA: TGTGCCTCCAGTAGAACCGGGGAGCTGTTTTTT. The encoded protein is CASSRTGELFF.

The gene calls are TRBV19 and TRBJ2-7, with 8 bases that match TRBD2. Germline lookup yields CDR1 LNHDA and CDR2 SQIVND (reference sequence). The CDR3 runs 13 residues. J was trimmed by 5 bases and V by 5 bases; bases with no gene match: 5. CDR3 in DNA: TGTGCCAGTAGTGGGGGACTAGGTGACGAGCAGTACTTC. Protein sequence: CASSGGLGDEQYF.

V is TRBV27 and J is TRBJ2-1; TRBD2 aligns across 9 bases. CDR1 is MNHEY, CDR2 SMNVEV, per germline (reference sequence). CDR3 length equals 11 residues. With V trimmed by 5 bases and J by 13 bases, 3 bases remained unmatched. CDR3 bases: TGTGCCAGCAGTCTAGCGGGATATCAGTTCTTC. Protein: CASSLAGYQFF.

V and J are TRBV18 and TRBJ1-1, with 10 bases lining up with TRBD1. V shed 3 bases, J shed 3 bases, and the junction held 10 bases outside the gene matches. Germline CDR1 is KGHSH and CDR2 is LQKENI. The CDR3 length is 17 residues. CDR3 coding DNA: TGTGCCAGCTCACCGGAGGACAGGGGGGCTCCAGACACTGAAGCTTTCTTT. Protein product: CASSPEDRGAPDTEAFF.

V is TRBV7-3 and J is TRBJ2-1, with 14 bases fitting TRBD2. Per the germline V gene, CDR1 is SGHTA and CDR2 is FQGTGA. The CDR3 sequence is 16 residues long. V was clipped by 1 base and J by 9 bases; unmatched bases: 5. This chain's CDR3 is CASSLNGLAGGGEQFF. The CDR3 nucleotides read TGTGCCAGCAGCTTAAACGGACTAGCGGGAGGAGGTGAGCAGTTCTTC.

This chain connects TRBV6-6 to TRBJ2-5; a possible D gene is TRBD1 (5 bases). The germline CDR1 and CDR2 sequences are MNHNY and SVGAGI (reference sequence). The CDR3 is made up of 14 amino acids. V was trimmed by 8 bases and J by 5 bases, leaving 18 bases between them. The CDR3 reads CASCRDRSSETQYF. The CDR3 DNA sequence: TGTGCCAGCTGCCGAGACAGAAGTTCGGAGACCCAGTACTTC.

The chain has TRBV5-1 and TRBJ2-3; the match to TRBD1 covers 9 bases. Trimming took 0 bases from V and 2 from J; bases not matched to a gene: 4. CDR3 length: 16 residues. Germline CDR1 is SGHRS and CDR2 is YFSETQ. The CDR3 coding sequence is TGCGCCAGCAGCTTGGGAAGACAGGGGGTCACAGATACGCAGTATTTT. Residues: CASSLGRQGVTDTQYF.

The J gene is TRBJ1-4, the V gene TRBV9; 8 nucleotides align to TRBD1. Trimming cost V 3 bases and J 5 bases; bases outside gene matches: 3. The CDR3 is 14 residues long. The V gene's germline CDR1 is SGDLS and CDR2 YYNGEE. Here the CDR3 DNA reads TGTGCCAGCAGCGCCGGACAGGGAAATGAAAAACTGTTTTTT. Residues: CASSAGQGNEKLFF. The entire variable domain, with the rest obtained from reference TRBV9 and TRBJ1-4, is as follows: DSGVTQTPKHLITATGQRVTLRCSPRSGDLSVYWYQQSLDQGLQFLIQYYNGEERAKGNILERFSAQQFPDLHSELNLSSLELGDSALYFCASSAGQGNEKLFFGSGTQLSVL.

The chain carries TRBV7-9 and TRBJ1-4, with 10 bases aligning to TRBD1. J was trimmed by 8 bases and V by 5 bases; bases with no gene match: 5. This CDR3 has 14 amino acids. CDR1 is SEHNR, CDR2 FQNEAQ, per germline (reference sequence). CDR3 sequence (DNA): TGTGCCAGCAGCCTCCGGGACAGGGGAGAAAAACTGTTTTTT. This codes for CASSLRDRGEKLFF.

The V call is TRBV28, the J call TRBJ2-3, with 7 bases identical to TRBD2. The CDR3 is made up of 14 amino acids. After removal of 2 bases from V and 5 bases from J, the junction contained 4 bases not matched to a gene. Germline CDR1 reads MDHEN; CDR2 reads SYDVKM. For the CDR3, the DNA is TGTGCCAGCAGTTTAGCGGGAGTTCAAGATACGCAGTATTTT. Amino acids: CASSLAGVQDTQYF.

The CDR3 loop is CASSPSRASYEQYF. The DNA of the CDR3 is TGTGCCAGCTCACCATCCAGGGCCTCCTACGAGCAGTACTTC. The V gene is TRBV18, the J gene TRBJ2-7, with a weak D call TRBD1 (5 bases). Deletions cut 2 bases from V and 0 bases from J, with 8 bases between. Germline V gene lookup returns CDR1 KGHSH and CDR2 LQKENI. The CDR3 is 14 amino acids.

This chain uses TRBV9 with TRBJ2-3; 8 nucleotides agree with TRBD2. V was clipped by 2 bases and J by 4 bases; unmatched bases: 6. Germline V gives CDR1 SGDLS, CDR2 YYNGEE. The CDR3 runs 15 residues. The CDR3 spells CASSVTSGSSDTQYF. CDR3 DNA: TGTGCCAGCAGCGTCACCAGCGGGAGTTCAGATACGCAGTATTTT.